This note documents a single T cell receptor beta chain sequence. Its target is not known. TCRdb re-called the 5' RACE reads, yielding one record per CDR3 amino acid sequence without DNA. Across a few hundred thousand distinct CDR3 sequences, the top ten clones capture around 2.6% of the sample. The sample comes from a study of monozygotic twins with inflammatory bowel disease. Whole-study results and caveats: IBD patients carried less diverse TCRbeta repertoires (inverse Simpson) than healthy co-twins.

The CDR3 runs to 13 residues. Germline lookup yields CDR1 MNHEY and CDR2 SVGEGT. Material for sequencing was blood. This TCR derives from a human donor with ulcerative colitis or Crohn's disease, or a healthy co-twin of an affected twin (not recorded which). The chain combines TRBV6-2 or TRBV6-3 with TRBJ1-6; with no DNA, the TCRdb D assignment of TRBD1 cannot be verified. The chain's CDR3 is CASSTQGNSPLHF.